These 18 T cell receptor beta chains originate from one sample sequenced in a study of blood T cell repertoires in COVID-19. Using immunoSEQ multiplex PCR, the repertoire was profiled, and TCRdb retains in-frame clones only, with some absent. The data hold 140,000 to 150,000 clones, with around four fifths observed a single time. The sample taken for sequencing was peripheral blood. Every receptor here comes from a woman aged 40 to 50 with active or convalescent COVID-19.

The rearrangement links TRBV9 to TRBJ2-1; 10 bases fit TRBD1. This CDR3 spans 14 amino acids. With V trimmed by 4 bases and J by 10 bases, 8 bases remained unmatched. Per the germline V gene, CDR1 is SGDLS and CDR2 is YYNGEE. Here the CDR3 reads CASSQGQGIREQFF. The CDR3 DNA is TGTGCCAGCAGCCAGGGACAGGGGATAAGGGAGCAGTTCTTC.

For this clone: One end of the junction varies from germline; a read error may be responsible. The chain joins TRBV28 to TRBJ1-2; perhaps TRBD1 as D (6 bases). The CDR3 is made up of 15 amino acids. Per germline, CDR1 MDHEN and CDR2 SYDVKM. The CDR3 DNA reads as TGTGCCGGCAGGAAGGGGGGGCCCTCTAACTATGGCTACACCTTC. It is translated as CAGRKGGPSNYGYTF.

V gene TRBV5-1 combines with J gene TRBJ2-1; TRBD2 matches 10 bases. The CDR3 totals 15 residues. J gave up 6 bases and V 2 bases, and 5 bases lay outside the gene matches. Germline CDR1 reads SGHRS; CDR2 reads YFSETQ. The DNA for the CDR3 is TGCGCCAGCAGCTTTACTAGCGGGATGGGCAATGAGCAGTTCTTC. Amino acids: CASSFTSGMGNEQFF.

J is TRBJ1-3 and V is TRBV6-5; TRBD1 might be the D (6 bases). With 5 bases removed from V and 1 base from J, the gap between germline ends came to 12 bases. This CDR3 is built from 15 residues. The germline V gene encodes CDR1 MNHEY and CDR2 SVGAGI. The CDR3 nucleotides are TGTGCCAGCAGTCTTATCAGGGGATCTGGAAACACCATATATTTT. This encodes CASSLIRGSGNTIYF.

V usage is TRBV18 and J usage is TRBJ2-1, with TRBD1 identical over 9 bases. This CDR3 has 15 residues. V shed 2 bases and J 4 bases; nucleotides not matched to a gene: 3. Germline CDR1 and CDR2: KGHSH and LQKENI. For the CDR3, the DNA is TGTGCCAGCTCACCAAGGGACAGGGCATACAATGAGCAGTTCTTC. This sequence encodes CASSPRDRAYNEQFF.

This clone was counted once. The DNA for the CDR3 is TGTGCCAGCTCAGCACAGGGGGCGAACACTGAAGCTTTCTTT. Its translation: CASSAQGANTEAFF. The J gene is TRBJ1-1, the V gene TRBV18; TRBD1 agrees at 9 bases. V dropped 5 bases and J dropped 1; count of bases not matched to a gene: 2. CDR3 length equals 14 residues. Germline values: CDR1 KGHSH, CDR2 LQKENI.

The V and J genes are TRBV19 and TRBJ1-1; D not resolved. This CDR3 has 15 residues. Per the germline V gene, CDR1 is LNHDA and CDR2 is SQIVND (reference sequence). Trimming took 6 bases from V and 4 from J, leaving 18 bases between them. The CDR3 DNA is TGTGCCAGTAGCACGCCGGGCAGGCGGGGCACTGAAGCTTTCTTT. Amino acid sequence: CASSTPGRRGTEAFF.

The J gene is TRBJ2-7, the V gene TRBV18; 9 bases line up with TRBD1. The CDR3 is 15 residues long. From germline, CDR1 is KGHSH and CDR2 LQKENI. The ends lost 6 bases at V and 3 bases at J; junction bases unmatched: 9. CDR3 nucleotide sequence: TGTGCCAGCTCCCCCGCGACAGGGGGAGGCTACGAGCAGTACTTC. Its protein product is CASSPATGGGYEQYF.

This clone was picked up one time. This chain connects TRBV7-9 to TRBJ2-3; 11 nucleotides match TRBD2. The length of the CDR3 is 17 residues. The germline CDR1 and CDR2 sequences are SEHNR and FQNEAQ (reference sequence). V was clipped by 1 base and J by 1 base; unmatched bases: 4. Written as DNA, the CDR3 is TGTGCCAGCAGCTTAGTAGCGGGGGGGCCCGGCACAGATACGCAGTATTTT. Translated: CASSLVAGGPGTDTQYF. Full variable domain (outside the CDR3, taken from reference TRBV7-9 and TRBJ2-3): DTGVSQNPRHKITKRGQNVTFRCDPISEHNRLYWYRQTLGQGPEFLTYFQNEAQLEKSRLLSDRFSAERPKGSFSTLEIQRTEQGDSAMYLCASSLVAGGPGTDTQYFGPGTRLTVL.

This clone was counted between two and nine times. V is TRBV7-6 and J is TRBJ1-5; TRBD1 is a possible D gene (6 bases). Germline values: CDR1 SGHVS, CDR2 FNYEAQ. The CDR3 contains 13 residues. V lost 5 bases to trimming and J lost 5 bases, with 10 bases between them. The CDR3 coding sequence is TGTGCCAGCAGCGCCTCAGGGGATCAGCCCCAGCATTTT. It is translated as CASSASGDQPQHF.

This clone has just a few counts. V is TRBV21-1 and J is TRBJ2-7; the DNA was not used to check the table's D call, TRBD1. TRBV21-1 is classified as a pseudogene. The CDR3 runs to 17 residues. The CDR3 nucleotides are TGTGCCAGCAGACCTATACTCCGGGACAGGGGGCCATGGGAGCAGTACTTC. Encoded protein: CASRPILRDRGPWEQYF.

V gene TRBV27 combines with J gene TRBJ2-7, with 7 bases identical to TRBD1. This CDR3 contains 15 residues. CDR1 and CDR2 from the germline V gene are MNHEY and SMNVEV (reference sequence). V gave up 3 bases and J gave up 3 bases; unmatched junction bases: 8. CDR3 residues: CASSLVFSGGYEQYF. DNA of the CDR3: TGTGCCAGCAGTTTGGTTTTCTCAGGGGGCTACGAGCAGTACTTC.

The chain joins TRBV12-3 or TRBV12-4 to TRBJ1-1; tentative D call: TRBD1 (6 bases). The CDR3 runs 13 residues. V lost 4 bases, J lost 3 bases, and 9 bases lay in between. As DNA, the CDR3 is TGTGCCAGCAGTTACAGGGAACACACTGAAGCTTTCTTT. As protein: CASSYREHTEAFF.

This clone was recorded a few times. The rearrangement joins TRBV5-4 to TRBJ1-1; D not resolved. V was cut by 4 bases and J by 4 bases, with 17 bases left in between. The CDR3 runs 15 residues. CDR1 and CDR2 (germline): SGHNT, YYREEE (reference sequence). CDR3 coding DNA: TGTGCCAGCAGCCGTAGCGGGGTGAGTGGCACTGAAGCTTTCTTT. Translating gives CASSRSGVSGTEAFF.

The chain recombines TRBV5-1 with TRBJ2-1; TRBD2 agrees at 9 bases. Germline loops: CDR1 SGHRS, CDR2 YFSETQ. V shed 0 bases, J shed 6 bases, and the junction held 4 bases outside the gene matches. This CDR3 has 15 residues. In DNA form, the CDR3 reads TGCGCCAGCAGCTTGGGATGGACTAGCGTCAATGAGCAGTTCTTC. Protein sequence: CASSLGWTSVNEQFF.

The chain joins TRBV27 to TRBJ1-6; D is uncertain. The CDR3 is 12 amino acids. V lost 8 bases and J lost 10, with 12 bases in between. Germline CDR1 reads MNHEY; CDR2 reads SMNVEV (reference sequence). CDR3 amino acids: CASRPSGSPLHF. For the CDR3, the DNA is TGTGCCAGCCGCCCCTCAGGATCACCCCTCCACTTT.

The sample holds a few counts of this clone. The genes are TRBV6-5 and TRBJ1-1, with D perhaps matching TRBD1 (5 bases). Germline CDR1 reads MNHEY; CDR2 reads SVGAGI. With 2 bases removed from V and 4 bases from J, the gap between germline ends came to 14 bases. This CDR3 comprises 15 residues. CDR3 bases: TGTGCCAGCAGTTACCTCCCCAGGGCGTCCACTGAAGCTTTCTTT. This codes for CASSYLPRASTEAFF.

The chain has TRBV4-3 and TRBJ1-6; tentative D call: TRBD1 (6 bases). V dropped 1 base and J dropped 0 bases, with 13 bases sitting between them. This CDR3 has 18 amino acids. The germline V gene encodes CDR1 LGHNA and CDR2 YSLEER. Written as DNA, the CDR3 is TGCGCCAGCAGCCAAGTACGCACAGGGTTCTCCTATAATTCACCCCTCCACTTT. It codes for CASSQVRTGFSYNSPLHF.